This T cell receptor (beta chain) derives from a study of shared clonotypes between healthy human individuals. Study in general: Donor composition was two women and three men, aged 18 to 49.

The data were produced by immunoSEQ multiplex PCR, yet TCRdb's version contains in-frame clones alone and is incomplete. The sample lists about 1.1 million clones, 60% to 80% occurring once. V lost 7 bases to trimming and J lost 6 bases, with 20 bases between them. In germline, CDR1 is SGHNT, CDR2 YYREEE (reference sequence). CDR3 length: 14 amino acids. Sequences were obtained from memory CD4+ T cells from PBMCs. Subset meaning: CD45RA-negative fraction. This receptor was obtained from a man younger than 35 in good health. Some clones in this sample may be carry-over from other donors' samples. This chain links TRBV5-4 with TRBJ2-7; possibly TRBD2 for D (6 bases). The CDR3 here is CASGPPGGRGEQYF. CDR3 nucleotides: TGTGCCAGCGGGCCCCCTGGGGGGAGAGGCGAGCAGTACTTC.